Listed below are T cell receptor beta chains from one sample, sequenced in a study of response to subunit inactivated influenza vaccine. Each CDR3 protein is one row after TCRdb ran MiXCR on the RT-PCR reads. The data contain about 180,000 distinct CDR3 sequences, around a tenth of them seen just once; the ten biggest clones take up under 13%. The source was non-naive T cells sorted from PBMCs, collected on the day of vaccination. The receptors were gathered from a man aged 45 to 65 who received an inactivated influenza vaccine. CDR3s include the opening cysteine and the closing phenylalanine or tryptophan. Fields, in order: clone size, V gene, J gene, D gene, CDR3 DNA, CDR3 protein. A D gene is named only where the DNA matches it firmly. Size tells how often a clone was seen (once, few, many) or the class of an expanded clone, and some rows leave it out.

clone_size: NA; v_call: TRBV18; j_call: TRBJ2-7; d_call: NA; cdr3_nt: TGTGCCAGCTCGGCCGGAGGGGACTACGAGCAGTACTTC; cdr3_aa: CASSAGGDYEQYF
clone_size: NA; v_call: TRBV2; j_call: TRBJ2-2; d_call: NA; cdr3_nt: TGTGCCAGCTTTCGACACACCGGGGAGCTGTTTTTT; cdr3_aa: CASFRHTGELFF
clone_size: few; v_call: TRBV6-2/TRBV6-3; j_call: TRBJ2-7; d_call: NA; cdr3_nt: TGTGCCAGCAGTTACTCGGCGGGGACCTACGAGCAGTACTTC; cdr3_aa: CASSYSAGTYEQYF
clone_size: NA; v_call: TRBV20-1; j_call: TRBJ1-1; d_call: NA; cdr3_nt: TGCAGTGCTAATCATAACACTGAAGCTTTCTTT; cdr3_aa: CSANHNTEAFF
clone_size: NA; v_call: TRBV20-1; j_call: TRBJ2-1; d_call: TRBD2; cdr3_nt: TGCAGTGCTAGTAGGCTAGCGGGCGTTAATGAGCAGTTCTTC; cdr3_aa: CSASRLAGVNEQFF
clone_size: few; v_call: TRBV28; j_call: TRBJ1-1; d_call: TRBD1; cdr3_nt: TGTGCCAGCAGTTTAATTGGGACAGGGGTGATCACTGAAGCTTTCTTT; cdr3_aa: CASSLIGTGVITEAFF
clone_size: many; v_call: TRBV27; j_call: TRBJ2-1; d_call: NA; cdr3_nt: TGTGCCAGCAGTTCCCAGGGCTATGAGCAGTTCTTC; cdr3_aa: CASSSQGYEQFF
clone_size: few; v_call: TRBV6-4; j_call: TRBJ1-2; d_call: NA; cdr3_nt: TGTGCCAGCAGAGACCGACAGGACACCTATGGCTACACCTTC; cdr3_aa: CASRDRQDTYGYTF
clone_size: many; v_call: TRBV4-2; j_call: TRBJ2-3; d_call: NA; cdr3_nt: TGTGCCAGCAGCCAAGATCGTAGCACAGATACGCAGTATTTT; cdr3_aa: CASSQDRSTDTQYF
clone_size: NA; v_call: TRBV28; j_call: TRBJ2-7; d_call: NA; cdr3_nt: TGTGCCAGCTCCATTGGCTACGAGCAGTACTTC; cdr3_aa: CASSIGYEQYF
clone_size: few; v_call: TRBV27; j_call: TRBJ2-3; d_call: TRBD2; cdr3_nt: TGTGCCAGCTCATTTCGGGGCCTAGCGGGGGGGCCTAGCACAGATACGCAGTATTTT; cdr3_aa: CASSFRGLAGGPSTDTQYF
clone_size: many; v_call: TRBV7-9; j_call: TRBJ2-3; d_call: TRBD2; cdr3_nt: TGTGCCAGCAGCTTAGCCGGGAGGAAAGATACGCAGTATTTT; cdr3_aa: CASSLAGRKDTQYF
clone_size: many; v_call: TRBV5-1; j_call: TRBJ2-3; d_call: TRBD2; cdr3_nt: TGCGCCAGCAGTTACGGGACTAGCGGGAGTACAGATACGCAGTATTTT; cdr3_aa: CASSYGTSGSTDTQYF
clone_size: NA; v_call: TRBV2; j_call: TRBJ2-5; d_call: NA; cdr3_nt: TGTGCCAGCAGTGGTTTCTCAGGGGAGACCCAGTACTTC; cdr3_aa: CASSGFSGETQYF